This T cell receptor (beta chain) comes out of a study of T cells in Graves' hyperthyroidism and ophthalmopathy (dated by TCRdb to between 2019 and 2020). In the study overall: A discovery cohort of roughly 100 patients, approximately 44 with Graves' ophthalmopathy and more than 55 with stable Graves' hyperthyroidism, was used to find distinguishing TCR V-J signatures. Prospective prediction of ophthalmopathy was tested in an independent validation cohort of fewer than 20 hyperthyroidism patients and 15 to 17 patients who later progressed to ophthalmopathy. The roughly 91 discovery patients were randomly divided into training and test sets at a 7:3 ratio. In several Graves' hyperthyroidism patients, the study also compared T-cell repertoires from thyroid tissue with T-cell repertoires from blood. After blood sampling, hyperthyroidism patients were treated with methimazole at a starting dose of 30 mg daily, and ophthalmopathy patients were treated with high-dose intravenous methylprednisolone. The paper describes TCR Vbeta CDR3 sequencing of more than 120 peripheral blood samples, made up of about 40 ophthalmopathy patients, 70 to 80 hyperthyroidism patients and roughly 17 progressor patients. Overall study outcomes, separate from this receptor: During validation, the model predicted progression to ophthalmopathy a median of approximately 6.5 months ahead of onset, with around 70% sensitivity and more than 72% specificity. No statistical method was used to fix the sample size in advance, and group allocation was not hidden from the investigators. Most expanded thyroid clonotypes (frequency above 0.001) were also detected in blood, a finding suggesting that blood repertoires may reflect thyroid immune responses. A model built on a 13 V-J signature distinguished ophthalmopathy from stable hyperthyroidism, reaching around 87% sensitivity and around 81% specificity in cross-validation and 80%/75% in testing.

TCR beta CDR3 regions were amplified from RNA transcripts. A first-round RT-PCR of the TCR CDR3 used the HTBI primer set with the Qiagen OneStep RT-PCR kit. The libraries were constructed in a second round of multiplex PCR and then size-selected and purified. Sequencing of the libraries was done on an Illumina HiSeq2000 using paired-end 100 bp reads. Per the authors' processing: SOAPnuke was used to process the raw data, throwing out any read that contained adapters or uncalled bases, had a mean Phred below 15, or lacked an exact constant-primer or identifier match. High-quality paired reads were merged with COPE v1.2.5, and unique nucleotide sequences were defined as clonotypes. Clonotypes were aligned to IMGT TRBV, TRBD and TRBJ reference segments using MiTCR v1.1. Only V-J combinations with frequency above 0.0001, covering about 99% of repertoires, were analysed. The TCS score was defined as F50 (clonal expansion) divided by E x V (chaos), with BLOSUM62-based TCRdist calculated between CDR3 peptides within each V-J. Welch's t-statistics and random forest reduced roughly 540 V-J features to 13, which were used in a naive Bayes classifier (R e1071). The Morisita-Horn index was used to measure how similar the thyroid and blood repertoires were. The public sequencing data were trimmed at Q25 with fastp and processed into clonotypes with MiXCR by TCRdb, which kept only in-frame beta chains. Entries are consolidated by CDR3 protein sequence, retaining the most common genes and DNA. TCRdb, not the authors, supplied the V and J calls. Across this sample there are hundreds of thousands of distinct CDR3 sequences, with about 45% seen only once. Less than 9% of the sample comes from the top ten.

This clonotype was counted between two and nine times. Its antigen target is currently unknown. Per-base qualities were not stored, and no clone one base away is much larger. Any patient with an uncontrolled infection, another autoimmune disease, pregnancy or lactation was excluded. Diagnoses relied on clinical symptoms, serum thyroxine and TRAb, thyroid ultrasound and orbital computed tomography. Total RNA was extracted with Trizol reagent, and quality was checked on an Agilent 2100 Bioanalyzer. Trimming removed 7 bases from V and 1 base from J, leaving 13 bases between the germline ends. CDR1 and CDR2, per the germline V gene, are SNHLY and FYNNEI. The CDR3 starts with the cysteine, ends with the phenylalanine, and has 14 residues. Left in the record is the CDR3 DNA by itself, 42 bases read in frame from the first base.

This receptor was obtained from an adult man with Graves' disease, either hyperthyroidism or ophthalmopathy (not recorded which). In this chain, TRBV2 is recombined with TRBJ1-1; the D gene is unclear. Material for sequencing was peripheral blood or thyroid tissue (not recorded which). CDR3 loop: CASKERAGNTEAFF. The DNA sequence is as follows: TGTGCCAGCAAGGAAAGGGCGGGGAACACTGAAGCTTTCTTT.